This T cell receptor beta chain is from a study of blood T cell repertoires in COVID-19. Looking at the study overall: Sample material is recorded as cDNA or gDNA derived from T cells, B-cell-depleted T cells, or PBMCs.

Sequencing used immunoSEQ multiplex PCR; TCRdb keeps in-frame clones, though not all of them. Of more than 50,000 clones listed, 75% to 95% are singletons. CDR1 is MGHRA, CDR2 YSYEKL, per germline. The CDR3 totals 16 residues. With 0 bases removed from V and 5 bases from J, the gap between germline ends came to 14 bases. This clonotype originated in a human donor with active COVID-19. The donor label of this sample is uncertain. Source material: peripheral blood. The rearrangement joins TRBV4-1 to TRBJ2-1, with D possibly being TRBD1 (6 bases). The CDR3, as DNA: TGCGCCAGCAGCCAAGAATGGGGGCTAGCCGACAATGAGCAGTTCTTC. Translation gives CASSQEWGLADNEQFF.